One sample yielded the 4 T cell receptor beta chains listed below, sequenced in a study of blood T cell repertoires in COVID-19. The method was immunoSEQ multiplex PCR; TCRdb's version includes in-frame clones alone and lacks a portion of them. Among approximately 110,000 clones listed, around four fifths were seen once. The sequenced sample consisted of peripheral blood. These receptors all come from an elderly man with COVID-19, enrolled during active disease.

The V gene is TRBV24-1, the J gene TRBJ2-3, with 7 bases lining up with TRBD2. V shed 1 base and J 3 bases; nucleotides not matched to a gene: 6. This CDR3 spans 16 amino acids. Germline CDR1 KGHDR, CDR2 SFDVKD. The chain's CDR3 is CATSDFPRTSTDTQYF. The CDR3 DNA follows: TGTGCCACCAGTGATTTTCCCAGGACTAGTACAGATACGCAGTATTTT.

The rearrangement uses TRBV15 and TRBJ2-1, with D perhaps matching TRBD2 (6 bases). The CDR3 runs 17 residues. Per germline, CDR1 LNHNV and CDR2 YYDKDF (reference sequence). The V end lost 3 bases, the J end lost 0 bases, and 15 bases lay between the germline ends. The chain's CDR3 is CATSSLAAPISYNEQFF. DNA of the CDR3: TGTGCCACCAGCAGTTTAGCGGCCCCCATCTCCTACAATGAGCAGTTCTTC.

As DNA, the CDR3 is TGTGCCAGCAGTTTGGAGTCCAGCCAGCCCCAGCATTTT. Translated, it gives CASSLESSQPQHF. This chain joins TRBV12-3 or TRBV12-4 and TRBJ1-5; D remains ambiguous. The CDR3 loop spans 13 amino acids. The V end was cut by 3 bases, the J end by 7 bases, with 10 bases between.

V and J are TRBV7-6 and TRBJ1-5; TRBD1 agrees at 8 bases. The CDR3 is 15 residues long. Germline V lookup: CDR1 SGHVS, CDR2 FNYEAQ. Trimming at V came to 1 base and at J to 2 bases, leaving 1 base not matched to a gene. CDR3 DNA: TGTGCCAGCAGCTTAGTGGGACAGGGCAATCAGCCCCAGCATTTT. Protein product: CASSLVGQGNQPQHF.